The 21 T cell receptor beta chains below come from one sample, sequenced in a study of blood T cell repertoires in COVID-19. Only in-frame clones appear in the TCRdb table, and some are missing; sequencing was by immunoSEQ multiplex PCR. The sample includes 180,000 or so clones, approximately 84% seen only once; the top ten take 7.5%. The sample consisted of PBMCs or T cells enriched from blood (not recorded which). These receptors all come from a man in his forties who had recovered from COVID-19.

This chain uses TRBV5-4 with TRBJ1-2, with 9 bases identical to TRBD1. From germline, CDR1 is SGHNT and CDR2 YYREEE (reference sequence). The CDR3 covers 14 residues. The trim removed 3 bases at V and 0 bases at J, leaving 0 bases unmatched. The CDR3 DNA sequence: TGTGCCAGCAGCTGGGACAGGGCTAACTATGGCTACACCTTC. Translating gives CASSWDRANYGYTF.

The rearrangement uses TRBV27 and TRBJ1-6; possibly TRBD1 for D (5 bases). The V end lost 3 bases, the J end lost 14 bases, and 14 bases lay between the germline ends. This CDR3 has 13 residues. The germline gives CDR1 MNHEY, CDR2 SMNVEV (reference sequence). DNA for the CDR3: TGTGCCAGCAGTTTTGCACAGGCTTGGACCCTCCACTTT. Translation gives CASSFAQAWTLHF.

The chain recombines TRBV5-1 with TRBJ1-1, with a possible D match to TRBD1 (5 bases). The CDR3 runs 16 residues. Germline CDR1 is SGHRS and CDR2 is YFSETQ. V was clipped by 4 bases and J by 3 bases, with 19 bases between them. The CDR3 sequence is CASSNNPGRGDTEAFF. Written as DNA, the CDR3 is TGCGCCAGCAGCAACAATCCAGGGCGCGGGGACACTGAAGCTTTCTTT.

The CDR3 DNA reads TGCGCCAGCACCCCGGGGGGGTACACTGAAGCTTTCTTT. This gives the protein CASTPGGYTEAFF. The V gene is TRBV5-1, the J gene TRBJ1-1; D may be TRBD1 (5 bases). CDR3 length: 13 residues. V was pared by 6 bases and J by 3 bases, with 12 bases between. Germline loops: CDR1 SGHRS, CDR2 YFSETQ.

V is TRBV5-1 and J is TRBJ1-2; D perhaps matches TRBD1 (6 bases). Deletions cut 6 bases from V and 7 bases from J, with 13 bases between. The length of the CDR3 is 12 residues. CDR1 is SGHRS and CDR2 is YFSETQ in the germline V gene. The CDR3 DNA follows: TGCGCCAGCAAATCAGGGGAAGCTGGCTACACCTTC. Amino acid sequence: CASKSGEAGYTF. Filled out from reference TRBV5-1 and TRBJ1-2, the complete variable domain reads KAGVTQTPRYLIKTRGQQVTLSCSPISGHRSVSWYQQTPGQGLQFLFEYFSETQRNKGNFPGRFSGRQFSNSRSEMNVSTLELGDSALYLCASKSGEAGYTFGSGTRLTVV.

The J gene is TRBJ2-2, the V gene TRBV19; weak D call: TRBD1 (5 bases). The ends were cut back, 6 bases at V and 6 bases at J, with 14 bases in the middle. Germline V gene lookup returns CDR1 LNHDA and CDR2 SQIVND (reference sequence). The CDR3 is 14 residues long. DNA for the CDR3: TGTGCCAGTAGGATGAAGGGGTCGGCCGGGGAGCTGTTTTTT. Translating it yields CASRMKGSAGELFF.

The CDR3 nucleotides are TGTGCCAGCAGCTTAGATTTCTGGGGGGATACCTACAATGAGCAGTTCTTC. Translated: CASSLDFWGDTYNEQFF. V is TRBV11-2 and J is TRBJ2-1; a weak D match, TRBD2 (6 bases). CDR3 length: 17 amino acids. V lost 0 bases to trimming and J lost 2 bases, with 14 bases between them. Germline-derived CDR1 and CDR2 are SGHAT and FQNNGV.

CDR3 residues: CASSWTRFTGTLTYEQYF. In DNA form, the CDR3 reads TGTGCCAGCAGCTGGACCCGCTTCACAGGTACGCTTACCTACGAGCAGTACTTC. The chain couples TRBV11-3 to TRBJ2-7, with TRBD1 as a possible D gene (5 bases). V was clipped by 4 bases and J by 2 bases, with 24 bases between them. This CDR3 comprises 18 residues. Germline-derived CDR1 and CDR2 are SGHNT and YENEEA.

This clone was counted a few times. V and J are TRBV28 and TRBJ1-2; 8 nucleotides line up with TRBD1. Trimming at V came to 4 bases and at J to 4 bases, leaving 17 bases not matched to a gene. Germline CDR1 reads MDHEN; CDR2 reads SYDVKM. This CDR3 has 18 residues. The CDR3 is CASSSLMWGQEIFYGYTF. In DNA, the CDR3 is TGTGCCAGCAGTTCCCTTATGTGGGGACAGGAGATCTTCTATGGCTACACCTTC.

As to this clone: Other nucleotide sequences from this sample produce the same CDR3. The chain uses TRBV24-1 and TRBJ2-1; 12 bases align to TRBD2. The CDR3 sequence is 20 residues long. Germline assignment: CDR1 KGHDR and CDR2 SFDVKD. Losses at the gene ends were 2 bases for V and 0 bases for J; bases not matched to a gene: 10. The chain's CDR3 is CATSDSVLAGGRGSYNEQFF. CDR3 bases: TGTGCCACCAGTGATTCGGTACTAGCGGGGGGTCGGGGCTCCTACAATGAGCAGTTCTTC.

The V call is TRBV3-1 (or the pseudogene TRBV3-2), the J call TRBJ2-7; 10 bases line up with TRBD1. The germline V gene has CDR1 LGHDT and CDR2 YNNKEL (reference sequence). The CDR3 runs 14 residues. V shed 5 bases, J shed 2 bases, and the junction held 3 bases outside the gene matches. The CDR3 region is CASSEGQGPYEQYF. For the CDR3, the DNA is TGTGCCAGCAGCGAGGGACAGGGGCCCTACGAGCAGTACTTC.

This clone was counted between two and nine times. The gene calls are TRBV3-1 (or the pseudogene TRBV3-2) and TRBJ1-6; D is possibly TRBD1 (5 bases). Germline V CDR1 and CDR2: LGHDT, YNNKEL (reference sequence). Trimming left V 5 bases short and J 10 bases short, with 15 bases between. The CDR3 is 14 residues long. CDR3 in DNA: TGTGCCAGCAGCTCAAGGCAGGGTGAATCACCCCTCCACTTT. It specifies CASSSRQGESPLHF.

The rearrangement joins TRBV7-2 to TRBJ2-7, with 9 bases matching TRBD1. The CDR3 covers 16 residues. V was clipped by 5 bases and J by 0 bases; unmatched bases: 8. The germline gives CDR1 SGHTA, CDR2 FQGNSA. The CDR3: CASSLFPGQGSYEQYF. The CDR3 DNA reads as TGTGCCAGCAGCCTTTTTCCGGGACAGGGCTCCTACGAGCAGTACTTC.

The chain has TRBV4-1 and TRBJ1-2, with D perhaps TRBD1 (5 bases). Germline-derived CDR1 and CDR2 are MGHRA and YSYEKL. With 3 bases removed from V and 4 bases from J, the gap between germline ends came to 24 bases. This CDR3 comprises 18 residues. CDR3: CASSHLGRGGQSGYGYTF. CDR3 nucleotide sequence: TGCGCCAGCAGCCACCTAGGAAGGGGAGGACAATCTGGCTATGGCTACACCTTC.

The table lists this clone with a count of one. The chain combines TRBV9 with TRBJ1-5; D not resolved. Trimming removed 0 bases at V and 6 bases at J, with 10 bases between. This CDR3 is built from 14 residues. CDR1 and CDR2 from the germline V gene are SGDLS and YYNGEE. Written as DNA, the CDR3 is TGTGCCAGCAGCGTAGGGGCAGGTGGTCAGCCCCAGCATTTT. Encoded protein: CASSVGAGGQPQHF. Full variable domain (outside the CDR3, taken from reference TRBV9 and TRBJ1-5): DSGVTQTPKHLITATGQRVTLRCSPRSGDLSVYWYQQSLDQGLQFLIQYYNGEERAKGNILERFSAQQFPDLHSELNLSSLELGDSALYFCASSVGAGGQPQHFGDGTRLSIL.

CDR3 sequence: CASTRRGTEAFF. CDR3 in DNA: TGTGCCAGCACACGAAGGGGCACTGAAGCTTTCTTT. The rearrangement links TRBV6-5 to TRBJ1-1; a possible D gene is TRBD1 (5 bases). V was pared by 7 bases and J by 4 bases, with 10 bases between. Germline V CDR1 and CDR2: MNHEY, SVGAGI. CDR3 length: 12 residues.

This rearrangement joins TRBV3-1 (or the pseudogene TRBV3-2) to TRBJ2-1; possible D gene TRBD2, 6 bases. Germline CDR1 LGHDT, CDR2 YNNKEL (reference sequence). The CDR3 is 14 residues long. V dropped 4 bases and J dropped 9 bases, with 16 bases sitting between them. CDR3 DNA sequence: TGTGCCAGCAGCCTCTTGGTTGGGGGGTCTGAGCAGTTCTTC. This gives the protein CASSLLVGGSEQFF.

The CDR3 coding sequence is TGCAGCGTTGCCCTGACATCCGGAATAACAGATACGCAGTATTTT. It specifies CSVALTSGITDTQYF. The chain couples TRBV29-1 to TRBJ2-3; D is unresolved. The CDR3 is 15 amino acids. Germline V CDR1 and CDR2: SQVTM, ANQGSEA. The V end was cut by 4 bases, the J end by 3 bases, with 17 bases between.

The genes are TRBV12-3 or TRBV12-4 and TRBJ1-2; no clear D gene. The CDR3 runs 11 residues. V gave up 8 bases and J gave up 7 bases, with 11 bases separating them. In nucleotides, the CDR3 is TGTGCCAGCTGGTCGGGTCCTGGCTACACCTTC. This gives the protein CASWSGPGYTF.

This clone was recorded only once. This rearrangement joins TRBV6-5 to TRBJ2-7, with TRBD2 matching 8 bases. Germline CDR1 is MNHEY and CDR2 is SVGAGI. The CDR3 sequence is 15 residues long. Trimming removed 6 bases from V and 2 bases from J; junction bases left unmatched: 9. The CDR3 DNA reads as TGTGCCAGCAGAAAAGGGACTAGTGGGACCTACGAGCAGTACTTC. This gives the protein CASRKGTSGTYEQYF.

The V and J genes are TRBV11-2 and TRBJ2-5; 10 bases line up with TRBD2. Trimming at V came to 3 bases and at J to 3 bases, leaving 10 bases not matched to a gene. The CDR3 runs 17 residues. Looked up from germline, CDR1 is SGHAT and CDR2 is FQNNGV. CDR3 bases: TGTGCCAGCAGCTTTTTCTCTGAAGCGGGGGGGGAAGAGACCCAGTACTTC. Its translation is CASSFFSEAGGEETQYF.